The T cell receptor beta chain under discussion was sequenced for a study of blood T cell repertoires in COVID-19. In the study overall: The cDNA or gDNA used as material had been derived from T cells, B-cell-depleted T cells, or PBMCs.

The V segment lost 4 bases and the J segment 4 bases; nucleotides outside the gene matches: 5. The V gene's germline CDR1 is LGHDT and CDR2 YNNKEL (reference sequence). The length of the CDR3 is 16 residues. The protocol was immunoSEQ multiplex PCR, while the TCRdb copy is restricted to in-frame clones and leaves out a portion. This sample has some 430,000 clones; about nine tenths occur once, and the top ten carry 0.55% to 0.75%. Cohort 3 recovery required two negative PCRs, clearance, or symptom resolution. The source is a man between 18 and 29 years old who had recovered from COVID-19. Specimen: PBMCs or T cells enriched from blood (not recorded which). The rearrangement links TRBV3-1 (or the pseudogene TRBV3-2) to TRBJ2-3; 13 bases line up with TRBD2. The CDR3 DNA sequence: TGTGCCAGCAGCCCCACTAGCGGGAGGGGTGCAGATACGCAGTATTTT. Its translation: CASSPTSGRGADTQYF.